This entry lists 15 T cell receptor beta chains sequenced from one sample in a study of T cells in Graves' hyperthyroidism and ophthalmopathy. Amplified TCR beta CDR3 regions came from RNA transcripts. A set of HTBI primers served as the primers for a first-round RT-PCR of the TCR CDR3. A single record per CDR3 protein comes from TCRdb applying MiXCR to the multiplex PCR reads. The data hold around 200,000 distinct CDR3 sequences, with approximately 20% observed a single time. Sequenced input: blood. The receptors come from a man aged 40-55 years with Graves' hyperthyroidism.

This clonotype was found many times. The J gene is TRBJ2-7, the V gene TRBV3-1; 7 positions agree with TRBD1. Germline V gives CDR1 LGHDT, CDR2 YNNKEL (reference sequence). With V trimmed by 1 base and J by 5 bases, 5 bases remained unmatched. There are 14 residues in the CDR3. Here the CDR3 reads CASSQGHRGNEQYF. The CDR3 nucleotides are TGTGCCAGCAGCCAAGGGCACAGGGGCAACGAGCAGTACTTC.

CDR3: CASSLDPGANVLTF. In nucleotides, the CDR3 is TGTGCCAGCAGCTTAGATCCGGGGGCCAACGTCCTGACTTTC. V gene TRBV7-6 combines with J gene TRBJ2-6, with D hard to call. Germline V gene data show CDR1 as SGHVS and CDR2 as FNYEAQ. V lost 1 base and J 4 bases, leaving 5 bases between the germline ends. This CDR3 comprises 14 residues.

The chain has TRBV7-9 and TRBJ1-2; D gene ambiguous. This CDR3 spans 12 amino acids. V lost 2 bases to trimming and J lost 8 bases, with 9 bases between them. CDR1 and CDR2 from the germline V gene are SEHNR and FQNEAQ (reference sequence). CDR3 sequence: CASSLTGSGYTF. CDR3 DNA: TGTGCCAGCAGCTTAACCGGGTCAGGCTACACCTTC.

This clonotype was seen a few times. The J gene is TRBJ2-5, the V gene TRBV5-8, with 10 bases aligning to TRBD2. This CDR3 is 15 amino acids long. Germline V gives CDR1 SGHTS, CDR2 YDEGEE. V shed 2 bases, J shed 3 bases, and the junction held 4 bases outside the gene matches. CDR3 protein: CASSFNGLAEETQYF. The CDR3 nucleotides are TGTGCCAGCAGCTTTAACGGACTAGCGGAAGAGACCCAGTACTTC.

This clonotype was seen a few times. The chain employs TRBV5-6 and TRBJ1-1, with D perhaps matching TRBD1 (5 bases). The germline V and J ends were trimmed by 1 base and 7 bases, with 14 bases remaining between them. The CDR3 has 14 amino acids. Germline assignment: CDR1 SGHDT and CDR2 YYEEEE. As DNA, the CDR3 is TGTGCCAGCAGCTTGAGGGCGGGGGTGTTTGAAGCTTTCTTT. Translating it yields CASSLRAGVFEAFF.

In its sample, this clonotype was seen many times. This CDR3 reads CASSLQGLNTGELFF. The CDR3, as DNA: TGCGCCAGCAGCTTGCAGGGATTGAACACCGGGGAGCTGTTTTTT. This chain uses TRBV5-1 with TRBJ2-2; possibly TRBD1 for D (5 bases). The CDR3 totals 15 residues. With 1 base removed from V and 1 base from J, the gap between germline ends came to 8 bases. Germline CDR1 is SGHRS and CDR2 is YFSETQ.

The chain recombines TRBV10-3 with TRBJ2-7; 9 bases fit TRBD1. Looked up from germline, CDR1 is ENHRY and CDR2 is SYGVKD. Unmatched junction bases numbered 3, after V lost 9 bases and J lost 3 bases. CDR3 size: 12 residues. As DNA, the CDR3 is TGTGCCATGGGGACAGGGCTCTACGAGCAGTACTTC. Translated: CAMGTGLYEQYF.

In regard to this clonotype: At one end, the junction sequence differs from germline, possibly due to a read error. The chain employs TRBV7-3 and TRBJ2-3; D perhaps matches TRBD1 (6 bases). The CDR3 covers 16 residues. Germline V gives CDR1 SGHTA, CDR2 FQGTGA. CDR3 in amino acids: CASSQGWDISTDTQYF. The CDR3 DNA sequence: TGCGCCAGCAGCCAAGGGTGGGACATTAGCACAGATACGCAGTATTTT.

The rearrangement joins TRBV11-2 to TRBJ2-5; possible D gene TRBD2, 5 bases. This CDR3 spans 14 amino acids. V was cut by 4 bases and J by 4 bases, with 13 bases left in between. The germline gives CDR1 SGHAT, CDR2 FQNNGV. The CDR3 loop reads CASSSPGSVETQYF. DNA of the CDR3: TGTGCCAGCAGCTCTCCGGGGAGTGTAGAGACCCAGTACTTC.

With regard to this clonotype: A much larger clone lies one base from this, so it may be a read error. The V call is TRBV20-1, the J call TRBJ1-1; D unresolved. The V gene lost 2 bases and the J gene lost 12 bases, with 10 bases spanning the gap. CDR3 length equals 10 residues. The germline V gene encodes CDR1 DFQATT and CDR2 SNEGSKA (reference sequence). The CDR3 region has the DNA TGCAGTGCTAGAAACGGTGGAACTTTCTTT. This codes for CSARNGGTFF.

At least ten counts were recorded for this clonotype. This chain joins TRBV28 and TRBJ1-1; D call uncertain. V was pared by 6 bases and J by 0 bases, with 14 bases between. CDR1 MDHEN and CDR2 SYDVKM come from the germline V gene. The CDR3 runs to 15 residues. The CDR3 region is CASRPVWEMNTEAFF. CDR3 DNA: TGTGCCAGCAGGCCCGTTTGGGAGATGAACACTGAAGCTTTCTTT.

This clonotype turned up a few times. The chain couples TRBV27 to TRBJ2-7, with 12 bases identical to TRBD1. Unmatched junction bases numbered 9, after V lost 6 bases and J lost 6 bases. The germline CDR1 and CDR2 sequences are MNHEY and SMNVEV (reference sequence). The CDR3 totals 15 residues. Here the CDR3 DNA reads TGTGCCAGCAGCCCCGGGACAGGGGGCTTTCGCGAGCAGTACTTC. It codes for CASSPGTGGFREQYF.

This clonotype was seen repeatedly, ten times or more. This rearrangement joins TRBV30 to TRBJ1-2; D not resolved. Germline V gives CDR1 GTSNPN, CDR2 SVGIG (reference sequence). The V gene lost 3 bases and the J gene lost 5 bases, with 16 bases spanning the gap. The CDR3 is 14 residues long. CDR3 sequence reads: CAWSHRTTWYGYTF. CDR3 DNA: TGTGCCTGGAGCCATCGGACTACCTGGTATGGCTACACCTTC.

This clonotype has only a few counts. The V and J genes are TRBV12-3 or TRBV12-4 and TRBJ1-3, with D uncertain. The CDR3 is made up of 15 amino acids. Trimming removed 4 bases from V and 8 bases from J, with 18 bases in between. CDR3: CASSSTSSGMDTIYF. CDR3 nucleotide sequence: TGTGCCAGCAGTTCTACGTCGTCGGGGATGGACACCATATATTTT.

This clonotype was picked up many times. V usage is TRBV5-1 and J usage is TRBJ2-5; D may match TRBD1 or TRBD2 (6 bases each). CDR3 size: 13 residues. The V and J ends lost 0 bases and 7 bases respectively, with 10 bases between them. Germline CDR1 SGHRS, CDR2 YFSETQ. The chain's CDR3 is CASSLGQEGTQYF. The CDR3 DNA reads TGCGCCAGCAGCTTGGGACAGGAGGGGACCCAGTACTTC.